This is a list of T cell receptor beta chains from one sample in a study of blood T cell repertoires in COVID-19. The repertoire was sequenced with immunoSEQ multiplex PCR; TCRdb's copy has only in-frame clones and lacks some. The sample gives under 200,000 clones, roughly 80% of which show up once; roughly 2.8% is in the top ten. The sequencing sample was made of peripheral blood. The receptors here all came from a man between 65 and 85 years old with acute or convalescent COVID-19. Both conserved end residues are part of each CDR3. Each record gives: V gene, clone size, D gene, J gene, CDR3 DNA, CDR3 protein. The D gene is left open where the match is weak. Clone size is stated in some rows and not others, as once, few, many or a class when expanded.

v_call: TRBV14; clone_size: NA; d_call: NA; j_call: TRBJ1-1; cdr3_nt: TGTGCCAGCAGCCCATATCCAGGGTCGAGCACTGAAGCTTTCTTT; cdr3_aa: CASSPYPGSSTEAFF
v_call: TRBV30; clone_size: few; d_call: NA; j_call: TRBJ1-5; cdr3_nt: TGTGCCTGGAGTGTACTTAAAGATCAGCCCCAGCATTTT; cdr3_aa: CAWSVLKDQPQHF
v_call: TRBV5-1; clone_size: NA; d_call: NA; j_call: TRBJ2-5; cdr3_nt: TGCGCCAGCAGCCCAGGTGGGGAGCAAGAGACCCAGTACTTC; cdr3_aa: CASSPGGEQETQYF
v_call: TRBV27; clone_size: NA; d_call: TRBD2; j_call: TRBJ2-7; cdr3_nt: TGTGCCAGCAGTTTACGCCCCACGGGGCTAGCGGGAGCCTACGAGCAGTACTTC; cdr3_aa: CASSLRPTGLAGAYEQYF
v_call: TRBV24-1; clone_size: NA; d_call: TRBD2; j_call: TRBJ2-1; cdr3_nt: TGTGCCACCAGTGAGGAGGGGACTAGCGGAACCTACAATGAGCAGTTCTTC; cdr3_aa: CATSEEGTSGTYNEQFF
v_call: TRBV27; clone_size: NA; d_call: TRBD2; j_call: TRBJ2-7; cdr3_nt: TGTGCCAGCAGTCCCTCCGGGACTAGCGCATACGAGCAGTACTTC; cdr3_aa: CASSPSGTSAYEQYF
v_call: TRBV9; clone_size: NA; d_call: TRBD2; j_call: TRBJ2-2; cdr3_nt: TGTGCCAGCAGCGTAGTAGCGGGCACCGGGGAGCTGTTTTTT; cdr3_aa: CASSVVAGTGELFF
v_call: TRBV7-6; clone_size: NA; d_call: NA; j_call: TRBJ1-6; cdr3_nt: TGTGCCAGCAGCTTAGGAGGACAGCGCAACCTCCACTTT; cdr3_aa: CASSLGGQRNLHF
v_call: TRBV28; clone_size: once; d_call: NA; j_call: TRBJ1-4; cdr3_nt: TGTGCCACCTGGGGCGAAAGGGAAGAAAAACTGTTTTTT; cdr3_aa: CATWGEREEKLFF
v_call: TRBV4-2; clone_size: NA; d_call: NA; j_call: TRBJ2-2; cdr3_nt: TGTGCCAGCAGCCAAGAATTGCGGGGTAACGGGGAGCTGTTTTTT; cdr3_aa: CASSQELRGNGELFF
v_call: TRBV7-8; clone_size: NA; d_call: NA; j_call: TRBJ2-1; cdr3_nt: TGTGCCAGCAGCTTAGGGCTGGGGGCGCGGTTCTTC; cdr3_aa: CASSLGLGARFF
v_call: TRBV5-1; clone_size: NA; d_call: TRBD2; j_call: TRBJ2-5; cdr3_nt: TGCGCCAGCAGGCCAGGACTAGCGGGAGAGACCCAGTACTTC; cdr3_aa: CASRPGLAGETQYF
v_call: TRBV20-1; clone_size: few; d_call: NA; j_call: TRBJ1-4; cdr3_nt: TGCAGTGCCCAGGGTGGTGAAAAACTGTTTTTT; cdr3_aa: CSAQGGEKLFF
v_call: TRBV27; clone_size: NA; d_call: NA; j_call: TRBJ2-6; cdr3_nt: TGTGCCAGCAAGACAGGAGAATACTCTGGGGCCAACGTCCTGACTTTC; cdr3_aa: CASKTGEYSGANVLTF
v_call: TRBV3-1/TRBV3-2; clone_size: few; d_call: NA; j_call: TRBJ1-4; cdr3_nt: TGTGCCAGCAGCCAACGTTTGGGCAGAACTGAAAAACTGTTTTTT; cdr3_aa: CASSQRLGRTEKLFF
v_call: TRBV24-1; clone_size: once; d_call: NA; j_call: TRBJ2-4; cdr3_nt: TGTGCCACCAGTGATCCTGGCGGGGAAAACATTCAGTACTTC; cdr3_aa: CATSDPGGENIQYF
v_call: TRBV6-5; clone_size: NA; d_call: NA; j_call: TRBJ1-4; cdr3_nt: TGTGCCAGCAGGGAGGGCCTTCAGCGGGTTGAAAAACTGTTTTTT; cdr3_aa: CASREGLQRVEKLFF